This T cell receptor (beta chain) was observed in a study of T cell responses to AZD1222 COVID-19 vaccine (TCRdb year 2021). For context, the study as a whole: A total of 230 to 250 trial participants underwent TCR sequencing, of whom about 200 had received two doses of AZD1222 and about 26 had received two doses of the MenACWY control vaccine. Enrollment into the trials was organized by age into subgroups of 18-55, 56-69 and 70-plus years, and those subgroups contained roughly 150, 30 and 60 TCR-sequenced participants, respectively.

As for this clone: Its antigen is currently not known. Base qualities were left out, and no much larger clone turns up one base away.

According to the germline V gene (reference sequence), CDR1 reads SEHNR and CDR2 reads FQNEAQ. Including cysteine and phenylalanine, the CDR3 has 14 amino acids. Only the CDR3 DNA is retained, 42 bases long and in frame from the first base. The V end loses 1 base and the J end loses 7 bases, and a stretch of 13 bases separates them. The CDR3 regions of human TCRbeta chains were subjected to immunosequencing. The authors' analysis ran thus. TCRs in the repertoires were compared against a reference library of SARS-CoV-2-specific TCRs that had been generated with the MIRA antigen-specificity platform. Breadth was defined as the fraction of unique TCRs that were SARS-CoV-2-associated. Depth was defined as the fraction of total T cells that were SARS-CoV-2-associated. Using the MIRA data, each spike-specific TCR was mapped to the spike region that the TCR reacts to and placed in a CD4 or CD8 class. Log10-transformed breadth and depth values were compared by one-way ANOVA with Sidak's multiple comparisons tests. The table was pulled from immuneACCESS by TCRdb, which kept in-frame rearrangements only. Such tables lose some clones; where checked, under half of the loss comes from unresolved V genes, and the rest has no known cause. That table supplies the V and J calls and clone size; D and trimming were determined from the DNA. For this sample the table gives about 140,000 clones, of which roughly 90% were detected only once. Approximately 4.3% of the sample is in the top ten clones.

Results and caveats for the whole study, not just this receptor: Conclusions about previously exposed vaccinees are limited, since just 5 or 6 AZD1222 recipients were seropositive for SARS-CoV-2 at baseline. Most participants were white British and females outnumbered males, and the authors suggested that clonal diversity may have been underestimated. No day 14 peak-response samples were available, so repertoires were characterized only after the peak T cell response. Reportedly, almost half of the unique spike-specific TCRs recognized epitopes lying outside the regions that are mutated in the B.1.351 and B.1.1.7 variants. The whole spike protein was spanned by vaccine-associated CD4 TCRs, and dominant responses were seen in regions 160-218 and 743-854. The 56-69-year group was small, and its depth increase did not reach significance, likely because of low power. After two AZD1222 doses, spike-specific TCR breadth and depth were significantly higher than at day 0 and than in MenACWY recipients.

Taken with the paper, the label for time point translates to: about 28 days (+/-7) after the second vaccine dose. AZD1222 recipients given second doses at about 4 weeks or at about 12 weeks were pooled, since spike-specific TCR depth and breadth were not found to differ between the two schedules. Vaccinee samples came from UK trials COV001 and COV002, including a single-blind randomized controlled phase 2/3 trial of AZD1222 (ChAdOx1 nCoV-19) in healthy adults. For TCRbeta chain sequencing, PBMC samples were collected from trial participants at day 0 and at day 28 after the second dose. The sequencing here drew on peripheral blood, taken 28 days after the second AZD1222 dose. The rearrangement combines TRBV7-9 with TRBJ1-2; there is no confident call for the D gene. This receptor was obtained from an adult who received the AZD1222 COVID-19 vaccine. The CDR3: CASSLGGIGFGYTF. The DNA sequence is TGTGCCAGCAGCTTAGGCGGAATAGGTTTTGGCTACACCTTC.